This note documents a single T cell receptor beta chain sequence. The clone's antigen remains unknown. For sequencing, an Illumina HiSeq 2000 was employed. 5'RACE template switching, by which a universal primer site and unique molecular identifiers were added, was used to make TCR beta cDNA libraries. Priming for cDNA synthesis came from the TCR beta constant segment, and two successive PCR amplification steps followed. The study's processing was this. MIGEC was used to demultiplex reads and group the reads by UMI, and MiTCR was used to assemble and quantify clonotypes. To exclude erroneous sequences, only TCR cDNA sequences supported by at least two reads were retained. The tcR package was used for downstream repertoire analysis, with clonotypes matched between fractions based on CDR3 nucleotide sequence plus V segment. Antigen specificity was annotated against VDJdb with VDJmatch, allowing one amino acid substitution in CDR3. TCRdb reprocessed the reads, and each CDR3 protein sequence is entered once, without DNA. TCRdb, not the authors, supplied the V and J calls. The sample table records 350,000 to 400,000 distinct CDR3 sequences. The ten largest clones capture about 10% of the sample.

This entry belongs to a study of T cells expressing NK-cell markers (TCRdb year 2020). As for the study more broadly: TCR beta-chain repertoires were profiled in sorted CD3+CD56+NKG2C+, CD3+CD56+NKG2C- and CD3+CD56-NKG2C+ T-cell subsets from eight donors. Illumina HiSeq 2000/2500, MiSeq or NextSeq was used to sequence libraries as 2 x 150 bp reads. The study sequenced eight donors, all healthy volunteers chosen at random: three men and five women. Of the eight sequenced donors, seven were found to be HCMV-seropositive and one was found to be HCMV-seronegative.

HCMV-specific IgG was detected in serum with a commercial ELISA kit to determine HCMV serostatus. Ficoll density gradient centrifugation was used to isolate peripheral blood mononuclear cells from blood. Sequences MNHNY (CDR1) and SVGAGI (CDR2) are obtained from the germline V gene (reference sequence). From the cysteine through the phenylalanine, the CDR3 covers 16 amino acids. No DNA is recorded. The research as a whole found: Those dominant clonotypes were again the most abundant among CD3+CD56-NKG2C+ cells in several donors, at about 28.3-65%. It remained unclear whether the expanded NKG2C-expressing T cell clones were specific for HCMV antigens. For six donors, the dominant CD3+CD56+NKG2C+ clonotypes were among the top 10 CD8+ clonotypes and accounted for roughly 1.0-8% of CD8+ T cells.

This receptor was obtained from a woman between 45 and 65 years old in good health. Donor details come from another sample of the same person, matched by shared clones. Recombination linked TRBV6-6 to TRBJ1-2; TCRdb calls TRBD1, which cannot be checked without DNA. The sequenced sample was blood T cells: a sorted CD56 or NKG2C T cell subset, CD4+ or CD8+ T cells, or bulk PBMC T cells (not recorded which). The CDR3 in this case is CASSPVVRFDNYGYTF.